The 6 T cell receptor beta chains presented below share a single source sample, sequenced in a study of a mutant IDH1 vaccine in newly diagnosed glioma. Time point given: week 5, during vaccination. With topical imiquimod, each dose of the vaccine consisted of 300 ug of mutant IDH1 20-mer peptide. For these TCRs, the target antigens are not known. Here immunoSEQ multiplex PCR was the method, and the copy in TCRdb shows in-frame clones only, minus some. Of approximately 40,000 clones in the sample, around 78% are singletons; the top ten hold less than 6.5%. The sample here was PBMCs, taken from a glioma patient whose treatment included an IDH1 peptide vaccine. These receptors all stem from a man aged 40-49 years with glioma.

This chain links TRBV5-1 with TRBJ2-3; TRBD1 might be the D (5 bases). V was shortened by 3 bases and J by 0 bases, with 14 bases between the two germline ends. The germline gives CDR1 SGHRS, CDR2 YFSETQ. The CDR3 spans 16 residues. CDR3 sequence (DNA): TGCGCCAGCAGCTCGCAGGGTAATCCTAGCACAGATACGCAGTATTTT. Its protein is CASSSQGNPSTDTQYF.

This clone was recorded a few times. The chain recombines TRBV5-1 with TRBJ2-1; 11 bases map to TRBD1. The V and J ends lost 4 bases and 4 bases, in that order; junction bases with no gene match: 7. In germline, CDR1 is SGHRS, CDR2 YFSETQ. CDR3 length: 16 amino acids. Here the CDR3 reads CASSPGTGGPYNEQFF. The CDR3 coding sequence is TGCGCCAGCAGCCCTGGGACAGGGGGACCGTACAATGAGCAGTTCTTC.

The chain links TRBV7-8 to TRBJ2-3; D is uncertain. Germline V gene sequence: CDR1 SGHVS, CDR2 FQNEAQ. The CDR3 length is 15 residues. Trimming pared 4 bases from V and 7 bases from J, leaving 18 bases between. As DNA, the CDR3 is TGTGCCAGCAGCTCATCCCGAGGATCTACAAATACGCAGTATTTT. Translating gives CASSSSRGSTNTQYF.

This clone has just one count. This chain joins TRBV2 and TRBJ2-1; D perhaps matches TRBD2 (5 bases). V was shortened by 6 bases and J by 9 bases, with 18 bases between the two germline ends. The CDR3 runs to 14 residues. CDR1 is SNHLY, CDR2 FYNNEI, per germline. CDR3 loop: CASRRSAGGGEQFF. In nucleotides, the CDR3 is TGTGCCAGCAGAAGGTCCGCAGGAGGTGGTGAGCAGTTCTTC.

The rearrangement links TRBV6-5 to TRBJ2-7, with D unclear. The CDR3 runs 15 residues. CDR1 and CDR2 from the germline V gene are MNHEY and SVGAGI. V was cut by 0 bases and J by 0 bases, with 9 bases left in between. CDR3 protein: CASSYSGSSSYEQYF. The DNA for the CDR3 is TGTGCCAGCAGTTACTCAGGGTCCTCCTCCTACGAGCAGTACTTC.

A single count supports this clone. The chain has TRBV7-8 and TRBJ1-4; D not resolved. This CDR3 comprises 15 residues. CDR1 and CDR2 (germline): SGHVS, FQNEAQ. V lost 4 bases, J lost 8 bases, and 17 bases lay in between. The CDR3 DNA is TGTGCCAGCAGCTACCTGACGGGAGATGGGGAAAAACTGTTTTTT. Protein product: CASSYLTGDGEKLFF.